This T cell receptor (beta chain) emerged from a study of cytomegalovirus exposure and HLA in healthy donors. The CDR3 has 11 amino acids. The V end was cut by 5 bases, the J end by 5 bases, with 9 bases between. Germline V CDR1 and CDR2: DFQATT, SNEGSKA (reference sequence). The repertoire was sequenced with immunoSEQ multiplex PCR; TCRdb's copy has only in-frame clones and lacks some. Among some 200,000 clones listed, about 80% were seen once. Material for sequencing was PBMCs. The J gene is TRBJ2-5, the V gene TRBV20-1; unclear D gene. This TCR came from a woman aged 18 to 35 in good health and CMV-seropositive. Here the CDR3 DNA reads TGCAGTGCTCAAATCGGGGAGACCCAGTACTTC. Its translation is CSAQIGETQYF.